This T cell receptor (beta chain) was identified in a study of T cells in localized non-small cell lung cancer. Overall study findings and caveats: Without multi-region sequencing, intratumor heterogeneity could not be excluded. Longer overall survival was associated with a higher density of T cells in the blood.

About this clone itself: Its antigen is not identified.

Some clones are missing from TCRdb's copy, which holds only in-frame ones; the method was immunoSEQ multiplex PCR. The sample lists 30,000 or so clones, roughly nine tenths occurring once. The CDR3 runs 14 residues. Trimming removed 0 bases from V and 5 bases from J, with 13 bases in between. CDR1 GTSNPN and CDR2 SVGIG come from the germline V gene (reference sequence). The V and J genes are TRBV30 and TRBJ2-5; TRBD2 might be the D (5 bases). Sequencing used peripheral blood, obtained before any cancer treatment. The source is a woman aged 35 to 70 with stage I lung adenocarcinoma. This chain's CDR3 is CAWSVQRTSETQYF. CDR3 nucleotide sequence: TGTGCCTGGAGTGTACAGCGGACCTCGGAGACCCAGTACTTC.